This TCR beta chain is from a study of identical twins. This clonotype was counted a few times. Antigen unknown. J gave up 5 bases and V 5 bases, and 9 bases lay outside the gene matches. This CDR3 has 14 residues. Germline loops: CDR1 SGHRS, CDR2 YFSETQ. Overall study results and limits: Cord blood beta clonotypes that were abundant carried fewer insertions, and memory repertoires showed no such trend.

Via MiXCR, TCRdb re-called the 5' RACE reads, giving one row per CDR3 protein. The data hold fewer than 250,000 distinct CDR3 sequences, with 7.5% observed a single time. The same sample was also studied in work on yellow fever vaccine responses in identical twins.

The origin of this receptor is a woman younger than 35 in good health. This chain links TRBV5-1 with TRBJ2-7; the match to TRBD1 covers 8 bases. Sequencing was done on a sample of memory (CD45RO+) T cells sorted from blood. Here the CDR3 DNA reads TGCGCCAGCAGTCAGGCAGGGGGCTGGAACGAGCAGTACTTC. It is translated as CASSQAGGWNEQYF.